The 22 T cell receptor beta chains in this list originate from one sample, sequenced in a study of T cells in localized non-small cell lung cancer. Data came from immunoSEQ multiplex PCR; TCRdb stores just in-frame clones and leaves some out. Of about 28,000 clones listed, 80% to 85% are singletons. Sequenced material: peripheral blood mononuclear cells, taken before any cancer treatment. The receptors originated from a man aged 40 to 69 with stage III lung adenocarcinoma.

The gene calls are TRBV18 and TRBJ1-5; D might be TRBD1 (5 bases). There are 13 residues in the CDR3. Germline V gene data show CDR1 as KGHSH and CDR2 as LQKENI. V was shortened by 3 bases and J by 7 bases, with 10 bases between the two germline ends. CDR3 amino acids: CASSPGGAQPQHF. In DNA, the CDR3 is TGTGCCAGCTCACCGGGTGGGGCGCAGCCCCAGCATTTT.

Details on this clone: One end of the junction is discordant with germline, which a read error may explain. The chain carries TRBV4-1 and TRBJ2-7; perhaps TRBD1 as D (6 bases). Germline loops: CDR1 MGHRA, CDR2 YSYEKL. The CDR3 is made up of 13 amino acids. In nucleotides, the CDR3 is TGCACCAGCATGGACAGTAACTCCTACGAGCAGTACTTC. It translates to CTSMDSNSYEQYF.

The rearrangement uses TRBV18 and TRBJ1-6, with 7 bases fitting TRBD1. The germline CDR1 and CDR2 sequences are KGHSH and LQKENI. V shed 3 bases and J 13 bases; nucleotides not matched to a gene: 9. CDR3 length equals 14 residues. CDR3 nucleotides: TGTGCCAGCTCACCTTTGGGCAGGGGGGAGCCCCTCCACTTT. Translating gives CASSPLGRGEPLHF.

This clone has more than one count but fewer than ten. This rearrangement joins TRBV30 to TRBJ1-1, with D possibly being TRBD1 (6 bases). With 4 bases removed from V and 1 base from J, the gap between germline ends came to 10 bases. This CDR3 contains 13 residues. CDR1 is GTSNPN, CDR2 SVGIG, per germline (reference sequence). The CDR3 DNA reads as TGTGCCTGGAACATACAGGGGAACACTGAAGCTTTCTTT. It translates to CAWNIQGNTEAFF.

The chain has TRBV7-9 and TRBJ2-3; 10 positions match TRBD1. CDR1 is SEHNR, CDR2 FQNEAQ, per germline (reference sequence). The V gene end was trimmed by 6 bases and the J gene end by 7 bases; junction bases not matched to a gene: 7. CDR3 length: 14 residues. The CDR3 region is CASSRTGGVNTQYF. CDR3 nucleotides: TGTGCCAGCAGTAGGACAGGGGGAGTAAATACGCAGTATTTT.

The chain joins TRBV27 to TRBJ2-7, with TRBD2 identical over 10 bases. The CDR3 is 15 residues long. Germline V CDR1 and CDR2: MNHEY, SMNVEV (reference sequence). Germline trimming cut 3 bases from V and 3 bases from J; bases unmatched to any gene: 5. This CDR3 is CASSFSSGRNYEQYF. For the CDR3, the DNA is TGTGCCAGCAGTTTTTCTAGCGGGAGAAACTACGAGCAGTACTTC.

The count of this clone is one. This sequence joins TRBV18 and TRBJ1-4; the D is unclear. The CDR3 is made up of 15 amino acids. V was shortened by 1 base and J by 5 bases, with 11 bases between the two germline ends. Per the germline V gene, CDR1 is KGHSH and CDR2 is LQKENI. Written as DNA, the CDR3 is TGTGCCAGCTCACCACTGGGAGGGTCGAATGAAAAACTGTTTTTT. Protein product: CASSPLGGSNEKLFF.

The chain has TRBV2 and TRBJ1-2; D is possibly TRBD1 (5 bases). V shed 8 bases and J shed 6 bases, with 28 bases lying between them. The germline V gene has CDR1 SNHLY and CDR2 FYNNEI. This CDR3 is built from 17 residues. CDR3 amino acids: CASAERDAGLGTDGYTF. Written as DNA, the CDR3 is TGTGCCAGCGCTGAGCGGGACGCCGGATTAGGAACCGATGGCTACACCTTC.

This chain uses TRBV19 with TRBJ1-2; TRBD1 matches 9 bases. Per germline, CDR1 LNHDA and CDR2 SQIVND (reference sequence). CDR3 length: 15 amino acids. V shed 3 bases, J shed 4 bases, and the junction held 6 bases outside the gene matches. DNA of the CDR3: TGTGCCAGTAGTATGGGACAGGGTATTGTCTATGGCTACACCTTC. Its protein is CASSMGQGIVYGYTF.

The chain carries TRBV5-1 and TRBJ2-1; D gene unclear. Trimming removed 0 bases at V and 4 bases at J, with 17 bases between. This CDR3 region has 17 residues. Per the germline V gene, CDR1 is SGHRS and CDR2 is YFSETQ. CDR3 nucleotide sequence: TGCGCCAGCAGCTTGGATTTTCGGGCTTCACGTTACAATGAGCAGTTCTTC. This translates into CASSLDFRASRYNEQFF.

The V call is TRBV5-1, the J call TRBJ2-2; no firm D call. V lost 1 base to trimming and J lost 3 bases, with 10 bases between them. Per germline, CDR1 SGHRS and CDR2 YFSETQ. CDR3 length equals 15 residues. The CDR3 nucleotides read TGCGCCAGCAGCTTGTATCTTGGTGACACCGGGGAGCTGTTTTTT. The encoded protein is CASSLYLGDTGELFF.

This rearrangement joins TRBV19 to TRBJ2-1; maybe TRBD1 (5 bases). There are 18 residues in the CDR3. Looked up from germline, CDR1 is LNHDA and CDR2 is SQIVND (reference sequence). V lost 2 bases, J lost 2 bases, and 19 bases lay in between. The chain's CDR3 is CASSISGWGGETYNEQFF. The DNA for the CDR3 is TGTGCCAGTAGTATAAGTGGGTGGGGCGGTGAAACCTACAATGAGCAGTTCTTC.

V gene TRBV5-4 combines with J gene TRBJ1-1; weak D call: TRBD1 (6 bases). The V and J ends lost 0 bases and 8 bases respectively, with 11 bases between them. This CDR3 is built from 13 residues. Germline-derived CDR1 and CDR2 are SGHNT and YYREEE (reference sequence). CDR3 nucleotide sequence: TGTGCCAGCAGCTTGGTTGGCGACAGGGAAGCTTTCTTT. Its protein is CASSLVGDREAFF.

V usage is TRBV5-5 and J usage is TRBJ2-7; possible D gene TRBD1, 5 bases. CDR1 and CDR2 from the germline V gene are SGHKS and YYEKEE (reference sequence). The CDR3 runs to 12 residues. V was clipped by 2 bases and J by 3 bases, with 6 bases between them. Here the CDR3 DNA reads TGTGCCAGCAGCTTAGGGGTCTACGAGCAGTACGTC. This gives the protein CASSLGVYEQYV.

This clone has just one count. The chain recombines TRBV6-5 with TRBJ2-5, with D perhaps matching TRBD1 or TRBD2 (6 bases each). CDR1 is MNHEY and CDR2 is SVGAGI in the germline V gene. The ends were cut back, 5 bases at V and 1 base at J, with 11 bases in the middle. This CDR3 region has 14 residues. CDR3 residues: CASSGGTLQETQYF. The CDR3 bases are TGTGCCAGCAGTGGAGGGACACTCCAAGAGACCCAGTACTTC.

The DNA for the CDR3 is TGTGCCAGCAGCTTTCTCACAGTTAACTATGGCTACACCTTC. Its translation is CASSFLTVNYGYTF. The rearrangement links TRBV5-6 to TRBJ1-2, with D hard to call. The CDR3 runs 14 residues. Trimming pared 2 bases from V and 1 base from J, leaving 9 bases between. Germline V gene data show CDR1 as SGHDT and CDR2 as YYEEEE.

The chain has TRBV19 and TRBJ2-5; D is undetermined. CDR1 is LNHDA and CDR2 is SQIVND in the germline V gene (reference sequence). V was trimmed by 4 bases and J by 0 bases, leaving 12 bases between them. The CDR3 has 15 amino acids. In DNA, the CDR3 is TGTGCCAGTAGTAAAGGGATGCTCAACCAAGAGACCCAGTACTTC. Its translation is CASSKGMLNQETQYF. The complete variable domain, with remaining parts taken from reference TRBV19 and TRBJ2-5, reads DGGITQSPKYLFRKEGQNVTLSCEQNLNHDAMYWYRQDPGQGLRLIYYSQIVNDFQKGDIAEGYSVSREKKESFPLTVTSAQKNPTAFYLCASSKGMLNQETQYFGPGTRLLVL.

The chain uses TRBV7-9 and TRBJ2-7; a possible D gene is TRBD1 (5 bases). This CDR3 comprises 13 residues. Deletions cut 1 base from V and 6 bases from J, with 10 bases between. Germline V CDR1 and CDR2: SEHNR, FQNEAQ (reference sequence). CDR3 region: CASSLVTGAEQYF. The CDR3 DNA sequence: TGTGCCAGCAGCTTAGTTACAGGCGCCGAGCAGTACTTC.

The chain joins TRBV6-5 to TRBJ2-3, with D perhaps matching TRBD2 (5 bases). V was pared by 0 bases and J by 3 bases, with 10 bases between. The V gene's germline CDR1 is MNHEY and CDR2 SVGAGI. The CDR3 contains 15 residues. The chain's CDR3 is CASSYSGSITDTQYF. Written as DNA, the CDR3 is TGTGCCAGCAGTTACTCAGGGAGCATTACAGATACGCAGTATTTT.

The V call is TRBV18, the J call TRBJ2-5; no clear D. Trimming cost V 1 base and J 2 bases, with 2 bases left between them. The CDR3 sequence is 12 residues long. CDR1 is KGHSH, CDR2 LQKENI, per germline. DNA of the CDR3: TGTGCCAGCTCACCACAACAAGAGACCCAGTACTTC. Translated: CASSPQQETQYF.

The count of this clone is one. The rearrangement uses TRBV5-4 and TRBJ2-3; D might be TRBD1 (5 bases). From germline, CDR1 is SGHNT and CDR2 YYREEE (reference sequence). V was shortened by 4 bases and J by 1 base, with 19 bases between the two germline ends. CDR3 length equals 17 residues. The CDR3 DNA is TGTGCCAGCAGCGCTTCACGGGTGGGCAGGGGCACAGATACGCAGTATTTT. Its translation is CASSASRVGRGTDTQYF. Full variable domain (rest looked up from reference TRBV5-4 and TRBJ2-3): ETGVTQSPTHLIKTRGQQVTLRCSSQSGHNTVSWYQQALGQGPQFIFQYYREEENGRGNFPPRFSGLQFPNYSSELNVNALELDDSALYLCASSASRVGRGTDTQYFGPGTRLTVL.

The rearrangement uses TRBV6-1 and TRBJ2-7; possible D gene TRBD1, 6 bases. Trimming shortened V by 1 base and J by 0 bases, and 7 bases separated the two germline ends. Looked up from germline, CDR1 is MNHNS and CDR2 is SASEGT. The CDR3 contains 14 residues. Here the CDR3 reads CASSEGGHSYEQYF. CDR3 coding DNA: TGTGCCAGCAGTGAAGGGGGGCACTCCTACGAGCAGTACTTC.